This paragraph reports one T cell receptor (beta chain). Its antigen is still unknown. Trimming pared 1 base from V and 4 bases from J, leaving 7 bases between. Germline CDR1 reads GTSNPN; CDR2 reads SVGIG (reference sequence). The CDR3 has 13 residues. The data derive from a study of lymphopenia after photon versus proton radiotherapy. Study outcomes and limitations: After lymphocyte nadir, photon-treated repertoires showed oligoclonal expansion, especially CD8+ Temra. Only patients who died were analyzed for survival; proton advantage is unproven.

Data came from immunoSEQ multiplex PCR; TCRdb stores just in-frame clones and leaves some out. This sample carries fewer than 35,000 clones, nearly 90% of them seen once, and the ten largest clones take 6.5% to 8.5%. Here the sequenced sample was peripheral blood, taken from a patient treated with proton-based radiotherapy. This clonotype was sampled from a woman aged 70-85 years with pancreatic cancer. Some clones in this sample may be carry-over from other donors' samples. The chain employs TRBV30 and TRBJ1-4, with D hard to call. As DNA, the CDR3 is TGTGCCTGGAGTGGGCAGCTTAATGAAAAACTGTTTTTT. Encoded protein: CAWSGQLNEKLFF.